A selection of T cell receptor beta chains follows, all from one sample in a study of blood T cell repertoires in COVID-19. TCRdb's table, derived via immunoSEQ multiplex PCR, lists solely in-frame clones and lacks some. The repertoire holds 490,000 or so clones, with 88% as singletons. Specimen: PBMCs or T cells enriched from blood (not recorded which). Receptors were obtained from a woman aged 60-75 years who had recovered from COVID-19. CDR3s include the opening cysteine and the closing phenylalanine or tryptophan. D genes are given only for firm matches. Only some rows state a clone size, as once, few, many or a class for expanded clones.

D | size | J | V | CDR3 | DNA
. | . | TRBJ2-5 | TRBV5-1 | CASSHPRGASQETQYF | TGCGCCAGCAGCCACCCCCGGGGGGCAAGCCAAGAGACCCAGTACTTC
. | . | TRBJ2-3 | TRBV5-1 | CASSFGSGTDTQYF | TGCGCCAGCAGCTTCGGTAGCGGCACAGATACGCAGTATTTT
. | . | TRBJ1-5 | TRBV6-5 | CASLDRSNQPQHF | TGTGCCAGCCTTGACAGGAGCAATCAGCCCCAGCATTTT
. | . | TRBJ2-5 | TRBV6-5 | CASTQETQYF | TGTGCCAGCACTCAAGAGACCCAGTACTTC
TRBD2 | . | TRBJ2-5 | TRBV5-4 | CASSFQSGATQETQYF | TGTGCCAGCAGCTTCCAAAGCGGGGCAACGCAAGAGACCCAGTACTTC
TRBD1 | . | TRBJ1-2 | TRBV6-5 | CASRLQGIDYGYTF | TGTGCCAGCAGATTACAGGGGATTGACTATGGCTACACCTTC
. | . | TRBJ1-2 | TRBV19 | CASSAGTQSRNYGYTF | TGTGCCAGTAGTGCCGGGACACAGTCTCGTAACTATGGCTACACCTTC
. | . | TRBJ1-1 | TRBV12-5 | CASGPDRNTEAFF | TGTGCTAGTGGCCCTGACAGGAACACTGAAGCTTTCTTT
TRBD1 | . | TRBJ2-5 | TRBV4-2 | CASSQTGTGRGETQYF | TGTGCCAGCAGCCAAACGGGGACAGGGCGGGGGGAGACCCAGTACTTC
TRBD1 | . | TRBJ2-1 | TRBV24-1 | CATSDGQGVYNEQFF | TGTGCCACCAGTGATGGACAGGGGGTCTACAATGAGCAGTTCTTC
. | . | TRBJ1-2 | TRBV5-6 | CASSPRGPNYGYTF | TGTGCCAGCAGCCCCCGCGGGCCTAACTATGGCTACACCTTC
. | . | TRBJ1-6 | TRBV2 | CASSRGSSYNSPLHF | TGTGCCAGCAGTCGAGGTAGCTCCTATAATTCACCCCTCCACTTT
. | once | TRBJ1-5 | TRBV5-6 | CASSFRARNQPQHF | TGTGCCAGCAGCTTCAGGGCGAGGAATCAGCCCCAGCATTTT
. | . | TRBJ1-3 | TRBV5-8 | CASSFAGVNTIYF | TGTGCCAGCAGCTTCGCGGGGGTAAACACCATATATTTT
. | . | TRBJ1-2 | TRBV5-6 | CASSLAAVNYGYTF | TGTGCCAGCAGCTTGGCCGCGGTTAACTATGGCTACACCTTC
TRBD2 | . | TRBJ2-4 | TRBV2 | CASSGTSGGFGKNIQYF | TGTGCCAGCAGTGGGACTAGCGGGGGGTTTGGCAAAAACATTCAGTACTTC
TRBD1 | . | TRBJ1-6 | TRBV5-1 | CASSPGGSSNNSPLHF | TGCGCCAGCAGCCCAGGGGGTTCCTCGAATAATTCACCCCTCCACTTT
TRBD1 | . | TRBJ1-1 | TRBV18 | CASSLGQGNTEAFF | TGTGCCAGCTCACTTGGACAGGGGAACACTGAAGCTTTCTTT
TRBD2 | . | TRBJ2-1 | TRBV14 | CASSQDYRTSGWEEGQFF | TGTGCCAGCAGCCAAGATTACAGGACTAGCGGGTGGGAGGAGGGGCAGTTCTTC
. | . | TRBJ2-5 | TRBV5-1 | CASSLMEGETQYF | TGCGCCAGCAGCTTGATGGAGGGGGAGACCCAGTACTTC
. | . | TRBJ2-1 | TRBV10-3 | CAIKTTGENEQFF | TGTGCCATCAAAACTACAGGCGAGAATGAGCAGTTCTTC
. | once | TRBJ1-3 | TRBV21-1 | CASSKVGGWGPGNTIYF | .
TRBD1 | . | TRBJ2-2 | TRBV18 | CASSQGQPANTGELFF | TGTGCCAGCTCCCAGGGACAGCCCGCGAACACCGGGGAGCTGTTTTTT
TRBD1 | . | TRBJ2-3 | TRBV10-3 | CAISPTGRTDTQYF | TGTGCCATCAGCCCGACAGGGCGCACAGATACGCAGTATTTT
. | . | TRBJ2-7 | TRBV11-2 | CASSPTRAEQYF | TGTGCCAGCAGCCCGACCCGAGCGGAGCAGTACTTC
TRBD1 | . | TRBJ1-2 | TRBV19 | CASSMRAPLTGGAGYGYTF | TGTGCCAGTAGTATGAGGGCCCCCCTGACAGGGGGCGCAGGCTATGGCTACACCTTC
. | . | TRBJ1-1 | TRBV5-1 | CASSLGSTAPNTEAFF | TGCGCCAGCAGCTTGGGTAGTACAGCTCCGAACACTGAAGCTTTCTTT
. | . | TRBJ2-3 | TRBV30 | CAWSPRRKLSDTQYF | TGTGCCTGGAGTCCACGGCGGAAACTCTCAGATACGCAGTATTTT
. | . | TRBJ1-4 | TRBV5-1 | CASSTTGPANEKLFF | TGCGCCAGCAGCACAACGGGTCCAGCTAATGAAAAACTGTTTTTT
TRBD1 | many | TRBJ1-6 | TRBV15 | CATSRDDRAEWNSPLHF | TGTGCCACCAGCAGAGACGACAGGGCGGAATGGAATTCACCCCTCCACTTT
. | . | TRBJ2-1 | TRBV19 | CASSQPRGNEQFF | TGTGCCAGTAGCCAACCTAGGGGGAATGAGCAGTTCTTC
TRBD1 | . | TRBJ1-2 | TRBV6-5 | CASSTDRGDGYTF | TGTGCCAGCAGTACCGACAGGGGAGACGGCTACACCTTC
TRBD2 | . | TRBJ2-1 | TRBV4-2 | CASSQEVLSGLYNEQFF | TGTGCCAGCAGCCAAGAGGTCCTTAGCGGGCTCTACAATGAGCAGTTCTTC
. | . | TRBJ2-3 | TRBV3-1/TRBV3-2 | CASSARTPGSTDTQYF | TGTGCCAGCAGCGCAAGGACCCCGGGGTCCACAGATACGCAGTATTTT
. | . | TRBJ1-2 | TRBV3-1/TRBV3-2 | CASSQGDYGYTF | TGTGCCAGCAGCCAAGGAGACTATGGCTACACCTTC
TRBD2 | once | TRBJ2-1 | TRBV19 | CASSRVLAGGPEEQFF | TGTGCCAGTAGTAGAGTCCTAGCGGGGGGGCCGGAGGAGCAGTTCTTC
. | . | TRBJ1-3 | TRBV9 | CASSVGRTDSGNTIYF | TGTGCCAGCAGCGTAGGCCGGACAGACTCTGGAAACACCATATATTTT
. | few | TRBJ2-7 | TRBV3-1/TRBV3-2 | CASSQGLSSYEQYF | TGTGCCAGCAGCCAAGGGTTGAGCTCCTACGAGCAGTACTTC
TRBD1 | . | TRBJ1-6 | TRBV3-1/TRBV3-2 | CASSLLGQGLDSPLHF | TGTGCCAGCAGCCTCCTGGGACAGGGGTTGGATTCACCCCTCCACTTT
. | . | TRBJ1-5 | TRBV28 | CASIPGRWVGNQPQHF | TGTGCCAGCATTCCAGGGAGGTGGGTCGGCAATCAGCCCCAGCATTTT
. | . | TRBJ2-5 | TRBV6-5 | CATLNPGPGTQYF | TGTGCCACTCTGAATCCGGGTCCGGGGACCCAGTACTTC
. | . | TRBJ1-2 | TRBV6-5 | CASGTPGAYGYTF | TGTGCCAGCGGGACTCCTGGAGCCTATGGCTACACCTTC
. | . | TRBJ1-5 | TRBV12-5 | CASGPPTGVSNQPQHF | TGTGCTAGTGGTCCCCCGACAGGAGTAAGCAATCAGCCCCAGCATTTT
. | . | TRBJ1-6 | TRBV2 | CATGQSSYNSPLHF | TGTGCCACAGGACAGAGCTCCTATAATTCACCCCTCCACTTT
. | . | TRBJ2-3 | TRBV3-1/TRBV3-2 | CASSPMVGSSTDTQYF | TGTGCCAGCAGCCCCATGGTGGGCTCGAGCACAGATACGCAGTATTTT
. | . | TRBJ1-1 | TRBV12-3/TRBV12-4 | CASSSPVGAFF | TGTGCCAGCAGTTCCCCCGTCGGAGCTTTCTTT
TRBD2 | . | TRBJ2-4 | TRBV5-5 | CASSLGGGAKNIQYF | TGTGCCAGCAGCTTGGGCGGGGGAGCCAAAAACATTCAGTACTTC
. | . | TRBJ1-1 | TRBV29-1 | CSGAGEQGGTEAFF | TGCAGCGGGGCAGGGGAGCAAGGGGGCACTGAAGCTTTCTTT
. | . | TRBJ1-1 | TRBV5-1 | CASSLKGDTEAFF | TGCGCCAGCAGCTTAAAGGGGGACACTGAAGCTTTCTTT
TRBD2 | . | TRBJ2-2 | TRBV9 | CASSVGGSGLRLGTGELFF | TGTGCCAGCAGCGTAGGCGGGAGTGGACTTAGGCTGGGAACCGGGGAGCTGTTTTTT
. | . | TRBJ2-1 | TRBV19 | CASSKGGAFRDHYNEQFF | TGTGCCAGTAGTAAAGGGGGAGCTTTCCGGGACCATTACAATGAGCAGTTCTTC
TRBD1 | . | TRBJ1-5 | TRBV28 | CASSFTGGASNQPQHF | TGTGCCAGCAGTTTTACAGGGGGCGCGAGCAATCAGCCCCAGCATTTT